Reported below is one T cell receptor beta chain. Per the study methods: Reference gene primer amplification yielded estimated nucleated cell counts. The table came from immunoSEQ multiplex PCR; TCRdb's copy has only in-frame clones and leaves some out. V and J calls plus clone size are reproduced from that table; the DNA served to infer D and trimming. The sample has around 91,000 clones; around 84% are singletons. The sample comes from a study of blood T cell repertoires in COVID-19. Study in general: Spain, Italy and the United States supplied samples that represented acute and convalescent COVID-19. T cells, B-cell-depleted T cells, or PBMCs provided the cDNA or gDNA that served as material.

V lost 4 bases and J lost 3; bases outside the gene matches: 6. The CDR3 has 15 amino acids. Germline CDR1 reads MGHRA; CDR2 reads YSYEKL. The chain has TRBV4-1 and TRBJ2-1; 7 nucleotides agree with TRBD1. This TCR came from an elderly man with acute or convalescent COVID-19. Sequences were obtained from peripheral blood. CDR3 in DNA: TGCGCCAGCAGCCCAATCGGACAGGTCTACAATGAGCAGTTCTTC. This sequence encodes CASSPIGQVYNEQFF.